The present TCR beta chain was sequenced within a study of blood T cell repertoires in COVID-19 (dated by TCRdb to the early 2020s). Turning to the overall study: Samples from collaborators originated in the United States, Italy and Spain and spanned both the acute and convalescent phases of COVID-19. The material from the prospective study consisted of cDNA or gDNA derived from T cells, B-cell-depleted T cells, or PBMCs. Deeply sampled blood TCRbeta repertoires from subjects exposed to, actively infected with, or recovered from COVID-19 were included in the dataset. The repertoires were released in a freely available public database intended as a resource for research on the immune response to SARS-CoV-2. The samples were drawn from the first 160 participants of the ongoing ImmuneRACE study and from 950 to 1,500 subjects provided by 6 global collaborators. The sample metadata nearly always contained a de-identified subject ID, COVID-19 status, age in years and sex. Where HLA class I and class II types were available, the types were taken from metadata supplied by the sample provider, not from assay-based typing. Results the study describes overall, beyond this receptor: The amount of clinical and demographic metadata varied by source and participant and was provided uncurated.

The immunoSEQ Assay, a bias-controlled multiplex PCR, was used to amplify TCRbeta CDR3 regions from genomic DNA. From the authors' description of their analysis: Nucleated cell counts per sample were estimated from amplification of reference gene primers within the assay. Sequence reads were collapsed and filtered to measure the absolute abundance of every unique TCRbeta CDR3 rearrangement. For each sample, productive Simpson clonality was calculated as the square root of Simpson's diversity index across productive rearrangements. Sourced from immuneACCESS, this table was stored by TCRdb with only in-frame sequences that have V and J called. A share of the clones is absent; for the studies checked, an unresolved V gene accounts for under half, and the remainder has no known explanation. V and J calls and clone size are as listed in that table; D and trimming were resolved from the DNA. Within this sample are about 200,000 clones, with roughly 86% of them counted one time only. Together, the top ten hold 3% of the sample.

Whole blood was collected in K2EDTA tubes by collaborating institutions according to the institutions' own protocols. For TCRbeta analysis, collaborators shipped samples as frozen whole blood, isolated PBMCs, or DNA extracted from either of those sample types. The germline V gene (reference sequence) yields LNHDA for CDR1 and SQIVND for CDR2. Including cysteine and phenylalanine, the CDR3 has 14 amino acids. Left in the record is the CDR3 DNA by itself, 42 bases read in frame from the first base. As regards this clone: Its specific antigen is unknown. A much more abundant neighbour one base away suggests this may be a read error.

This receptor was taken from a man aged 55 to 70 with acute or convalescent COVID-19. The receptor chain draws on TRBV19 and TRBJ1-5; matching of 5 bases hints at TRBD1 as the D gene. Sequencing was performed on peripheral blood. In nucleotides, the sequence is TGTACCAGTATCTCGGGGGGTGGCAATCAGCCCCAGCATTTT. The translation is CTSISGGGNQPQHF.